The present T cell receptor beta chain was sequenced within a study of OX40 agonist ivuxolimab in advanced cancers. The wider study: Patients' therapy was ivuxolimab, an antibody that acts as an agonist of OX40 (CD134). Partial responses occurred in three patients (one hepatocellular carcinoma, two cutaneous melanoma). The patients received ivuxolimab by intravenous route every 2 weeks at 0.01 to 10 mg/kg.

Sequenced by immunoSEQ multiplex PCR; TCRdb stores in-frame clones only, minus some. The sample lists about 68,000 clones, approximately 87% occurring once. Study findings and constraints: Fewer expanded clones were found on average in CD4+ than in CD8+ T cells.

The germline CDR1 and CDR2 sequences are LNHDA and SQIVND (reference sequence). This CDR3 has 14 residues. Trimming left V 5 bases short and J 4 bases short, with 11 bases between. On this clone itself: The target antigen is unknown.

The V and J genes are TRBV19 and TRBJ2-2, with a tentative D call TRBD1 (5 bases). This clonotype was obtained from an adult with an advanced solid tumor such as melanoma, head and neck, liver or kidney cancer. This specimen was CD4+ or CD8+ T cells sorted from blood, taken in a trial of the OX40 agonist ivuxolimab. The CDR3 nucleotides read TGTGCCAGTAGTCCGCAGGGCGGCACCGGGGAGCTGTTTTTT. Protein sequence: CASSPQGGTGELFF.